This T cell receptor (beta chain) was identified in a study of cytomegalovirus exposure and HLA in healthy donors (dated by TCRdb to 2017 to 2019). Regarding the study in general: The 666 repertoires of the first cohort and the roughly 120 validation repertoires were produced on the same platform, according to a later analysis. The study aimed to test whether signatures of past pathogen exposure could be identified by cataloging public T cell receptors. Besides the first cohort of 666 subjects, a separate validation cohort made up of 120 different subjects was used. High-throughput TCR immunosequencing, statistical association of individual TCRs with disease status, and machine learning were combined to predict cytomegalovirus infection status. The paper as a whole reports these results and caveats: All 120 or so repertoires were used to score co-occurrence in the validation cohort in a later analysis, because that analysis had no HLA typing for the cohort. The authors suggested that the approach could potentially be generalized to other disease states and immunological phenotypes. In the study, 150 to 200 TCR beta chains were listed as associated with cytomegalovirus. Most TCR sequences were observed very rarely across donors, whereas some public TCRs were present in many individuals. A later analysis found that TCRs clustered in the first cohort also tended to co-occur in the 100 to 150 validation repertoires, with 94% of cluster scores above 0. In both the original and validation cohorts, the classifier was reported to diagnose cytomegalovirus status with high specificity and sensitivity. Three of the identified cytomegalovirus-associated TCR beta chains were confirmed in vitro to be specific for cytomegalovirus antigens.

In regard to this clone: This clone's antigen is unknown. Per-nucleotide qualities are absent, and no much larger clonotype sits a single base away.

The CDR3 numbers 14 residues from cysteine through phenylalanine. Of the read, only the CDR3 DNA is kept; its 42 bases are in frame from base 1. CDR1 and CDR2, looked up from the germline V gene, are LGHNT and FRNRAP. After removal of 5 bases from V and 9 bases from J, the junction retains 10 bases not matched to a gene. The donors were included in the validation cohort of over a hundred subjects, a group kept apart from the approximately 670-subject first cohort. Library preparation was by the immunoSEQ multiplex PCR assay. Under the source paper's analysis protocol: To diagnose cytomegalovirus status from the catalog of TCR beta chain sequences, a statistical classification framework was built. TCRdb took this table from immuneACCESS and kept in-frame rearrangements with V and J called. Such tables lack part of the clones; where checked against another copy, unresolved V genes explain under half of the gap, and the rest is unexplained. D and trimming come from the DNA, and the V and J calls and clone size come from that table. The sample profile shows about 120,000 clones; about 84% of them were found once. In total, the top ten clones hold 2.1% of the sample.

The chain joins TRBV12-5 to TRBJ1-5, with 7 middle bases fitting TRBD1. Sequences were obtained from PBMCs. The TCR originated in a woman aged 25 to 39 in good health and CMV-seronegative. The bases are TGTGCTAGTGGTCCTTCGACAGGGCGGGGGCCCCAGCATTTT. Its protein product is CASGPSTGRGPQHF.